This is a list of T cell receptor beta chains from one sample in a study of response to subunit inactivated influenza vaccine. TCRdb reprocessed the RT-PCR reads via MiXCR and lists one record per CDR3 protein. In the table there are more than 400,000 distinct CDR3 sequences, approximately 7.8% of which are singletons. Sequenced here: PBMCs from blood, sampled around 25 months after vaccination. The receptors were sampled from a man between 50 and 69 years old who received an inactivated influenza vaccine. The CDR3 runs from the conserved cysteine through the conserved F or W. The D gene is left open where the match is weak. Expanded clones are given a class, and other clones once, few, many or no size at all.

V gene	clone size	D gene	J gene	CDR3 DNA	CDR3 protein
TRBV20-1	.	.	TRBJ2-1	TGCAGTGCTAGGGTTAGCCGAATCTACAATGAGCAGTTCTTC	CSARVSRIYNEQFF
TRBV12-3/TRBV12-4	many	.	TRBJ1-2	TGTGCCAGCACGGAGGGCTACGGACGGGGCTACACCTTC	CASTEGYGRGYTF
TRBV7-6	many	.	TRBJ2-3	TGTGCCAGCAGCTTAGGGTCTGGCGGGAAATCTAGCACAGATACGCAGTATTTT	CASSLGSGGKSSTDTQYF
TRBV14	few	.	TRBJ1-1	TGTGCCAGCAGCCAATGGGCGGGGGACACTGAAGCTTTCTTT	CASSQWAGDTEAFF
TRBV12-3/TRBV12-4	.	TRBD2	TRBJ2-2	TGTGCCAGCAGTCACCGCGGGAGGTGGCATGGCACCGGGGAGCTGTTTTTT	CASSHRGRWHGTGELFF
TRBV24-1	.	.	TRBJ2-7	TGTGCCACCAGTGATTTGCCGGGACGGGGAGGAAACGAGCAGTACTTC	CATSDLPGRGGNEQYF
TRBV5-1	many	.	TRBJ2-4	TGCGCCAGCCACGCCGAGGCCAAAAACATTCAGTACTTC	CASHAEAKNIQYF
TRBV7-2	.	.	TRBJ2-5	TGTGCCAGCAGCCCACAACCGGGACTGGAGACCCAGTACTTC	CASSPQPGLETQYF
TRBV4-3	.	.	TRBJ1-1	TGCGCCAGCAGCTCCGGGGGGGGACGGGGTGAAGCTTTCTTT	CASSSGGGRGEAFF
TRBV10-3	few	.	TRBJ1-5	TGTGCCATCAGCCCCGGGACTGAAAGCAATCAGCCCCAGCATTTT	CAISPGTESNQPQHF
TRBV5-1	.	.	TRBJ2-5	TGCGCCAGCAGCTTGAAGGCCCCTACGGGGGAGACCCAGTACTTC	CASSLKAPTGETQYF
TRBV7-9	many	.	TRBJ2-7	TGTGCCAGCAGCTTATCCCTCGGATACGAGCAGTACTTC	CASSLSLGYEQYF
TRBV29-1	.	.	TRBJ1-3	TGCAGCGTTGAAAGTTGGGAGAGCTCTGGAAACACCATATATTTT	CSVESWESSGNTIYF
TRBV12-3/TRBV12-4	many	.	TRBJ1-1	TGTGCCAGCAAGAAAACGACGTCTCCGGCCGAGGCTTTCTTT	CASKKTTSPAEAFF
TRBV24-1	many	TRBD2	TRBJ2-1	TGTGCCACCAGTGACAGCGGGGACCCAAGGGCTGAGCAGTTCTTC	CATSDSGDPRAEQFF
TRBV20-1	few	TRBD2	TRBJ2-5	TGCAGTGCCAAGATGGCTAGCGGGACGAAAGAGACCCAGTACTTC	CSAKMASGTKETQYF
TRBV5-5	few	.	TRBJ2-2	TGTGCCAGCAGCTTAGGGGCCCCTATTAACACCGGGGAGCTGTTTTTT	CASSLGAPINTGELFF
TRBV12-3/TRBV12-4	.	.	TRBJ2-4	TGTGCCAGCAGACAACAGCTAGCCAAAAACATTCAGTACTTC	CASRQQLAKNIQYF
TRBV9	.	TRBD1	TRBJ2-2	TGTGCCAGCAGCGTAGAACCCGCTAGGGACAGCACCGGGGAGCTGTTTTTT	CASSVEPARDSTGELFF
TRBV24-1	.	.	TRBJ2-1	TGTGCCACCAGTGATCTGGACAGTTCGTCCTACAATGAGCAGTTCTTC	CATSDLDSSSYNEQFF
TRBV7-2	many	TRBD1	TRBJ1-1	TGTGCCAGCAGCTTAACAGGACAGGGAATAACTTTCTTT	CASSLTGQGITFF
TRBV7-2	few	.	TRBJ1-4	TGTGCCAGCAGCTTCCGGGCAGGGACTAATGAAAAACTGTTTTTT	CASSFRAGTNEKLFF
TRBV11-2	few	TRBD2	TRBJ2-1	TGTGCCAGCAGCTTTAGCGGGATCAGGTACAATGAGCAGTTCTTC	CASSFSGIRYNEQFF
TRBV12-5	.	.	TRBJ2-2	TGTGCTAGTGGGGACAGACCCGGGGAGCTGTTTTTT	CASGDRPGELFF
TRBV5-4	.	.	TRBJ2-1	TGTGCCAGCAGCTTAGGGCTATTCGGCTCCTACAATGAGCAGTTCTTC	CASSLGLFGSYNEQFF
TRBV5-1	many	TRBD2	TRBJ2-5	TGCGCCAGCAGCTTGGAAGCAGGGAGGGGCGGGACCCAGTACTTC	CASSLEAGRGGTQYF
TRBV29-1	few	TRBD1	TRBJ1-1	TGCAGCGTTGGCCGGGACAGGGCAACTGAAGCTTTCTTT	CSVGRDRATEAFF
TRBV10-3	.	.	TRBJ1-1	TGTGCCATCAGCACTGAAGCTTTCTTT	CAISTEAFF
TRBV5-1	many	.	TRBJ2-2	TGCGCCAGCAGCTTGGCCCTAAACCGGGACACCGGGGAGCTGTTTTTT	CASSLALNRDTGELFF
TRBV2	many	TRBD1	TRBJ1-2	TGTGCCAGCAAGCCGGACAGGGAGGTCGGCGGCTACACCTTC	CASKPDREVGGYTF
TRBV9	many	TRBD2	TRBJ2-5	TGTGCCAGCAGCGCGGGGACTAGCGGGTTTCAAGAGACCCAGTACTTC	CASSAGTSGFQETQYF
TRBV20-1	few	.	TRBJ1-6	TGCAGTGCTAGAGAGCCAAGCGGGACACACCAGGCGCCCCTCCACTTT	CSAREPSGTHQAPLHF
TRBV4-1	.	.	TRBJ1-4	TGCGCCAGCAGCCAAGTTGCGGGGCAGCCTCCAAAACTGTTTTTT	CASSQVAGQPPKLFF
TRBV6-5	many	.	TRBJ2-5	TGTGCCAGCAGTTACCTGACACAACAAGAGACCCAGTACTTC	CASSYLTQQETQYF
TRBV4-3	many	TRBD1	TRBJ2-1	TGCGCCAGCAGCCAAGATGGACAGGCCGGAGTCAATGAGCAGTTCTTC	CASSQDGQAGVNEQFF
TRBV11-2	.	TRBD1	TRBJ2-2	TGTGCCAGCAGCCCCCGACAGGGTCTGTTGTCCGGGGAGCTGTTTTTT	CASSPRQGLLSGELFF
TRBV7-2	.	TRBD1	TRBJ2-1	TGTGGCAGCAGCTATAATGGTGGACAGGCATACAATGAGCAGTTCTTC	CGSSYNGGQAYNEQFF
TRBV12-3/TRBV12-4	.	.	TRBJ1-1	TGTGCCAGCAGTCTTTGGGGAGGTCAGGAAGCTTTCTTT	CASSLWGGQEAFF
TRBV6-1	few	.	TRBJ2-1	TGTGCCAGCAGTCTAGCCGGGACACCGAGCTACAATGAGCAGTTCTTC	CASSLAGTPSYNEQFF
TRBV4-2	few	.	TRBJ2-7	TGTGCCAGCAGCCAAGTCGTCAGGACCCCGAGCTCCTACGAGCAGTACTTC	CASSQVVRTPSSYEQYF
TRBV7-9	.	TRBD2	TRBJ2-7	TGTGCCAGCAGCTTAGTATCTGGGCGGGAGCGCGAGCAGTACTTC	CASSLVSGREREQYF
TRBV24-1	few	.	TRBJ2-1	TGTGCCACCAGTGATTTGAGGGGCCTGGCGGTGGGGTCTACCAATGAGCAGTTCTTC	CATSDLRGLAVGSTNEQFF
TRBV4-2	few	TRBD2	TRBJ2-7	TGTGCCAGCAGCCAAGATGGACTAGCGGGGGGACCCTACGAGCAGTACTTC	CASSQDGLAGGPYEQYF
TRBV20-1	many	.	TRBJ2-7	TGCAGTGCTAGAGATCAGGGGCAGACTCGCGAGCAGTACTTC	CSARDQGQTREQYF
TRBV28	few	TRBD1	TRBJ1-2	TGTGCCACCGGACAGGGGTATGACTATGGCTACACCTTC	CATGQGYDYGYTF
TRBV12-3/TRBV12-4	many	.	TRBJ1-6	TGTGCCAGCAGTTTATGGGCCAATTCACCCCTCCACTTT	CASSLWANSPLHF
TRBV12-3/TRBV12-4	many	.	TRBJ1-6	TGTGCCAGCAGTTTAGTCCGTTCACCCCTCCACTTT	CASSLVRSPLHF
TRBV4-2	many	TRBD2	TRBJ2-3	TGTGCCAGCAGCCAAGATGAGCGGGAGGGAGATACGCAGTATTTT	CASSQDEREGDTQYF